This T cell receptor (beta chain) was observed in a study of PD-1 blockade in classical Hodgkin lymphoma. The length of the CDR3 is 15 residues. Trimming shortened V by 5 bases and J by 2 bases, and 13 bases separated the two germline ends. Per the germline V gene, CDR1 is MNHEY and CDR2 is SVGAGI. Assay: immunoSEQ multiplex PCR; the TCRdb copy retains only in-frame clones and omits some. The data hold approximately 44,000 clones, with over 70% observed a single time. The patients all showed relapse after autologous stem cell transplantation, while their brentuximab vedotin exposure varied. The sequence came from a human donor with classical Hodgkin lymphoma. Here the sequenced sample was peripheral blood mononuclear cells (PBMCs), taken at baseline. The chain couples TRBV6-5 to TRBJ1-3; D may be TRBD1 (6 bases). DNA of the CDR3: TGTGCCAGCAGTGGGACTAGGACAGCTGGAAACACCATATATTTT. Its translation: CASSGTRTAGNTIYF.